What follows is one T cell receptor (beta chain) and its context. This clone's antigen is unknown. No base quality information exists; no much larger clone differs at one position. In Seattle, one collaborating source enrolled patients while the infection was active and tracked those patients longitudinally over the course of disease. Each collaborating institution followed its own protocols to collect whole blood in K2EDTA tubes. For TCRbeta analysis, collaborators shipped samples as frozen whole blood, isolated PBMCs, or DNA extracted from either of those sample types. The sample belongs to a study of blood T cell repertoires in COVID-19 (dated by TCRdb to the early 2020s). Turning to the overall study: Collaborator samples came from the United States, Italy and Spain and covered acute and convalescent phases of COVID-19. The prospective study material was composed of cDNA or gDNA derived from T cells, B-cell-depleted T cells, or PBMCs. The dataset comprised deeply sampled blood TCRbeta repertoires from subjects exposed to, actively infected with, or recovered from COVID-19. The repertoires were released in a freely available public database intended as a resource for research on the immune response to SARS-CoV-2. The samples were drawn from the first 160 participants of the ongoing ImmuneRACE study and from 1,254 subjects provided by 6 global collaborators. A de-identified subject ID, COVID-19 status, age in years and sex were almost always included in the sample metadata. Where available, HLA class I and class II types were taken from metadata supplied by the sample provider and were not determined by assay-based typing.

The immunoSEQ Assay, a bias-controlled multiplex PCR, was used to amplify TCRbeta CDR3 regions from genomic DNA. Per the source publication's procedure: The number of nucleated cells in each sample was estimated by amplification of reference gene primers within the assay. To quantify the absolute abundance of each unique TCRbeta CDR3 rearrangement, sequence reads were collapsed and filtered. For each sample, productive Simpson clonality was calculated by taking the square root of Simpson's diversity index across productive rearrangements. This immuneACCESS table, as held by TCRdb, lists in-frame sequences with V and J called but not all clones. Of the missing ones, under half trace to an unresolved V gene in checked studies; the others have no known cause. D and trimming come from the DNA, and the V and J calls and clone size come from that table. The sample table shows 60,000 to 85,000 clones, and roughly 90% are seen once. 7.3% of the sample is taken by the ten largest.

V and J are truncated by 6 bases and 1 base respectively, leaving an intervening sequence of 5 bases. CDR1 and CDR2 are drawn from the germline V gene: MNHEY, SVGAGI. Taken from cysteine to phenylalanine, the CDR3 has 12 residues. The entry retains the CDR3 DNA only, 36 bases that are in frame from base 1. General findings and caveats noted by the study authors: Clinical and demographic metadata were provided uncurated, with the amount varying by source and participant.

The TCR was taken from a man in his forties or fifties with COVID-19, enrolled during active disease. This receptor chain uses TRBV6-5 and TRBJ2-3; no D gene can be assigned with confidence. Sequenced material: peripheral blood. The CDR3 sequence is CASRRGTDTQYF. The base sequence is TGTGCCAGCAGACGGGGCACAGATACGCAGTATTTT.